The subject of this entry is one TCR beta chain. Here immunoSEQ multiplex PCR was the method, and the copy in TCRdb shows in-frame clones only, minus some. The table has fewer than 60,000 clones, roughly 88% seen once. This entry comes from a study of blood T cell repertoires in COVID-19. The CDR3 loop spans 15 amino acids. Trimming at V came to 5 bases and at J to 7 bases, leaving 5 bases not matched to a gene. The V gene's germline CDR1 is SGDLS and CDR2 YYNGEE. The receptor was isolated from a human donor in a cohort sampled during active COVID-19. Material: peripheral blood. The rearrangement joins TRBV9 to TRBJ2-2; TRBD2 agrees at 13 bases. CDR3 bases: TGTGCCAGCAGTTCCGGGACTAGCGGGATCGGGGAGCTGTTTTTT. Protein product: CASSSGTSGIGELFF.